The 4 T cell receptor beta chains in this list originate from one sample, sequenced in a study of T cell clones after liver transplantation. Proliferating CFSE-low MLR cells were sequenced to define alloreactive TCRbeta sequences. Antigen specificity for these receptors is unknown. Assay used: immunoSEQ multiplex PCR; TCRdb lists only in-frame clones, some missing. The sample shows fewer than 2,500 clones, about 20% of them seen only once. Sequenced input: CD8+ T cells from cultured PBMCs. The receptors come from a human patient who received a liver transplant. The graft donor may have given rise to some T cells.

The chain links TRBV28 to TRBJ1-2; D is possibly TRBD1 (6 bases). The V end lost 7 bases, the J end lost 1 base, and 16 bases lay between the germline ends. The CDR3 has 15 amino acids. Germline values: CDR1 MDHEN, CDR2 SYDVKM. DNA of the CDR3: TGTGCCAGCACCTCCCGAGGGGGGCGTAACTATGGCTACACCTTC. It encodes CASTSRGGRNYGYTF.

This clone turned up a few times. A far larger clone is one base from this, pointing to a likely read error. Different DNA sequences within this sample yield the same CDR3. The chain links TRBV11-2 to TRBJ2-7, with D hard to call. V was pared by 8 bases and J by 2 bases, with 4 bases between. The germline V gene encodes CDR1 SGHAT and CDR2 FQNNGV. The CDR3 consists of 10 residues. CDR3 sequence (DNA): TGTGCCAGCGGGGCCTACGAGCAGTACTTC. This sequence encodes CASGAYEQYF.

This clone appeared once. The chain links TRBV28 to TRBJ1-6; D ambiguous. The germline V gene encodes CDR1 MDHEN and CDR2 SYDVKM. There are 12 residues in the CDR3. V lost 7 bases to trimming and J lost 12 bases, with 13 bases between them. The CDR3 DNA reads TGTGCCAGCACTCTGCCACGGGGACCCCTCCACTTT. It is translated as CASTLPRGPLHF.

The table lists this clone with a few counts. The chain recombines TRBV5-3 with TRBJ2-7; TRBD1 aligns across 10 bases. TRBV5-3 is identified as an open reading frame with a role that is uncertain. Trimming removed 8 bases from V and 2 bases from J; junction bases left unmatched: 7. The CDR3 has 14 amino acids. The CDR3 region has the DNA TGTGCCAGCAGCCCCGGACAGGGGGCCTACGAGCAGTACTTC. It is translated as CASSPGQGAYEQYF.